Listed below are T cell receptor beta chains from one sample, sequenced in a study of cytomegalovirus exposure and HLA in healthy donors. Some clones are missing from TCRdb's copy, which holds only in-frame ones; the method was immunoSEQ multiplex PCR. The sample carries 200,000 to 300,000 clones, 82% recorded once. Sequencing was done on a sample of PBMCs. All receptors derive from a woman between 40 and 50 years old in good health and CMV-seropositive. The CDR3 runs from the conserved cysteine through the conserved F or W. A D gene is named only where the DNA matches it firmly. Not every row has a clone size; where given, it reads once, few, many or a size class.

>TRBJ1-1|-|TRBV7-3|-
CASSQIQGSEAFF
TGTGCCAGCAGCCAGATACAGGGCTCTGAAGCTTTCTTT
>TRBJ2-7|-|TRBV4-2|-
CASSHFLPGHIFYEQYF
TGTGCCAGCAGCCACTTCCTACCGGGACACATCTTTTACGAGCAGTACTTC
>TRBJ2-1|once|TRBV6-1|TRBD2
CASSLGLAGVGEQFF
TGTGCCAGCAGTCTGGGACTAGCGGGAGTTGGGGAGCAGTTCTTC
>TRBJ1-1|once|TRBV30|-
CARQNMNTEAFF
TGTGCCCGACAAAACATGAACACTGAAGCTTTCTTT
>TRBJ2-2|-|TRBV4-1|-
CASSQAEGNTGELFF
TGCGCCAGCAGCCAAGCTGAGGGGAACACCGGGGAGCTGTTTTTT
>TRBJ2-7|-|TRBV5-6|TRBD2
CASSLGSGREKYF
TGTGCCAGCAGCTTGGGTTCTGGGAGGGAGAAGTACTTC
>TRBJ2-2|-|TRBV6-6|-
CASSYSSTTGELFF
TGTGCCAGCAGTTACTCGAGCACCACCGGGGAGCTGTTTTTT
>TRBJ2-1|-|TRBV19|-
CASSIGGNEQFF
TGTGCCAGTAGTATCGGGGGCAATGAGCAGTTCTTC
>TRBJ1-2|once|TRBV28|-
CASSLNDRPYGYTF
TGTGCCAGCAGTTTAAATGACAGGCCCTATGGCTACACCTTC
>TRBJ1-2|once|TRBV2|TRBD1
CASSPDRVGYGYTF
TGTGCCAGCAGTCCGGACAGGGTTGGCTATGGCTACACCTTC
>TRBJ2-1|-|TRBV13|TRBD2
CASSPPIEAGEHNEQFF
TGTGCCAGCTCGCCCCCCATAGAGGCGGGAGAACACAATGAGCAGTTCTTC
>TRBJ1-2|-|TRBV10-3|-
CATSEGYGYTF
TGTGCCACTTCGGAGGGCTATGGCTACACCTTC
>TRBJ2-4|-|TRBV2|TRBD1
CASRWGSQGDIQYF
TGTGCCAGCAGGTGGGGCTCACAGGGGGACATTCAGTACTTC
>TRBJ1-5|-|TRBV19|-
CASNPPSGHNQPQHF
TGTGCCAGTAATCCGCCCTCAGGTCACAATCAGCCCCAGCATTTT
>TRBJ2-2|few|TRBV5-1|-
CASSRGLQANTGELFF
TGCGCCAGCAGCAGGGGACTTCAAGCGAACACCGGGGAGCTGTTTTTT
>TRBJ2-7|-|TRBV7-9|-
CASSDGGGFYEQYF
TGTGCCAGCAGTGATGGTGGGGGGTTCTACGAGCAGTACTTC
>TRBJ1-5|-|TRBV5-1|-
CASSLGAGKEPQHF
TGCGCCAGCAGCTTGGGAGCAGGCAAGGAGCCCCAGCATTTT
>TRBJ2-3|-|TRBV2|TRBD1
CASSVRQGATDTQYF
TGTGCCAGCAGTGTTAGGCAGGGGGCGACAGATACGCAGTATTTT
>TRBJ2-1|once|TRBV7-6|-
CASSLTSYNEQFF
TGTGCCAGCAGCCTCACTAGCTACAATGAGCAGTTCTTC
>TRBJ1-2|-|TRBV7-9|TRBD1
CASSLADRDNYGYTF
TGTGCCAGCAGCTTAGCGGACAGGGATAACTATGGCTACACCTTC
>TRBJ2-1|-|TRBV9|TRBD1
CASSVVGTGAYNEQFF
TGTGCCAGCAGCGTAGTAGGGACAGGGGCCTACAATGAGCAGTTCTTC
>TRBJ2-7|-|TRBV30|-
CAWTAGTFSYEQYF
TGTGCCTGGACCGCGGGGACCTTCTCCTACGAGCAGTACTTC
>TRBJ1-2|-|TRBV28|-
CGVGGRSGYTF
TGTGGTGTCGGGGGGAGGAGTGGCTACACCTTC
>TRBJ2-2|-|TRBV5-6|TRBD2
CASRSEVLGLGTGELFF
TGTGCCAGCAGATCGGAGGTCTTGGGACTAGGCACCGGGGAGCTGTTTTTT
>TRBJ1-1|once|TRBV29-1|TRBD1
CSVESGRQGAGGNTEAFF
TGCAGCGTTGAATCTGGGCGACAGGGGGCGGGAGGGAACACTGAAGCTTTCTTT
>TRBJ2-2|-|TRBV9|-
CASSVGADPNTGELFF
TGTGCCAGCAGCGTAGGGGCAGACCCGAACACCGGGGAGCTGTTTTTT
>TRBJ1-6|-|TRBV6-4|-
CASSEVARYNSPLHF
TGTGCCAGCAGTGAGGTGGCCCGATATAATTCACCCCTCCACTTT
>TRBJ2-5|few|TRBV4-1|TRBD1
CASSPGQGVLETQYF
TGCGCCAGCAGCCCTGGACAGGGAGTTCTCGAGACCCAGTACTTC
>TRBJ2-6|-|TRBV9|-
CASSVEAAGANVLTF
TGTGCCAGCAGCGTAGAGGCGGCTGGGGCCAACGTCCTGACTTTC
>TRBJ1-3|-|TRBV7-9|-
CASSLTGRARSGNTIYF
TGTGCCAGCAGCTTGACTGGCAGGGCTCGCTCTGGAAACACCATATATTTT
>TRBJ1-1|-|TRBV11-2|-
CASSEDRNTEAFF
TGTGCCAGCAGCGAGGACAGAAACACTGAAGCTTTCTTT
>TRBJ2-2|-|TRBV29-1|-
CSVTGLANTGELFF
TGCAGCGTTACGGGACTGGCGAACACCGGGGAGCTGTTTTTT
>TRBJ2-3|once|TRBV30|TRBD2
CAWSPGGDTQYF
TGTGCCTGGAGTCCGGGAGGAGATACGCAGTATTTT
>TRBJ2-3|-|TRBV4-1|-
CASSQGRPVITDTQYF
TGCGCCAGCAGCCAAGGGAGGCCAGTAATCACAGATACGCAGTATTTT
>TRBJ2-5|-|TRBV19|TRBD1
CASSPTDRGYGETQYF
TGTGCCAGTAGTCCGACCGACAGGGGTTATGGAGAGACCCAGTACTTC
>TRBJ2-1|-|TRBV5-6|-
CASRRDNEQFF
TGTGCCAGCAGACGGGACAATGAGCAGTTCTTC
>TRBJ1-1|-|TRBV9|-
CASSYQGGGTEAFF
TGTGCCAGCAGCTATCAAGGGGGGGGAACTGAAGCTTTCTTT
>TRBJ2-5|-|TRBV7-2|-
CASSLGTQETQYF
TGTGCCAGCAGCTTAGGGACTCAAGAGACCCAGTACTTC
>TRBJ2-3|few|TRBV20-1|-
CSAQRGYF
TGCAGTGCCCAAAGGGGCTATTTC
>TRBJ1-6|-|TRBV19|TRBD1
CASSIGDRAYNSPLHF
TGTGCCAGTAGTATCGGGGACAGGGCATATAATTCCCCCCTCCACTTT